These 20 T cell receptor beta chains came from one sample sequenced in a study of T cell responses to AZD1222 COVID-19 vaccine. TCRdb's table, derived via immunoSEQ multiplex PCR, lists solely in-frame clones and lacks some. The sample gives tens of thousands of clones, approximately 91% of which show up once; about 20% is in the top ten. Specimen: peripheral blood, collected on day 0 of AZD1222 vaccination. These receptors were taken from an adult in good health.

This chain joins TRBV29-1 and TRBJ2-7, with TRBD1 identical over 8 bases. The CDR3 runs to 14 residues. The V segment lost 6 bases and the J segment 4 bases; nucleotides outside the gene matches: 11. Per the germline V gene, CDR1 is SQVTM and CDR2 is ANQGSEA. For the CDR3, the DNA is TGCAGCGTCTCCGACAGGGGCCTTTCGTACGAGCAGTACTTC. Translation: CSVSDRGLSYEQYF.

The sample holds a few counts of this clone. The rearrangement joins TRBV6-5 to TRBJ2-7, with 8 bases identical to TRBD1. This CDR3 is 15 amino acids long. CDR1 is MNHEY and CDR2 is SVGAGI in the germline V gene. V trimming: 4 bases; J trimming: 4 bases; junction bases outside the gene matches: 9. CDR3 sequence: CASSFSRGHGYEQYF. In DNA form, the CDR3 reads TGTGCCAGCAGTTTTAGCAGGGGGCACGGATACGAGCAGTACTTC.

This clone was recorded once. The chain uses TRBV28 and TRBJ2-3; D is perhaps TRBD2 (6 bases). The CDR3 totals 13 residues. Germline V gives CDR1 MDHEN, CDR2 SYDVKM. V gave up 4 bases and J gave up 4 bases, with 9 bases separating them. The CDR3 nucleotides are TGTGCCAGCAGTTCTGGCGGGGCAGATACGCAGTATTTT. It is translated as CASSSGGADTQYF.

The chain employs TRBV9 and TRBJ2-3; 9 bases are shared with TRBD1. The CDR3 extends over 16 amino acids. Unmatched junction bases numbered 10, after V lost 4 bases and J lost 4 bases. Germline CDR1 reads SGDLS; CDR2 reads YYNGEE. Here the CDR3 DNA reads TGTGCCAGCAGCCTCCGACCGGGACAGGGCGCAGATACGCAGTATTTT. It encodes CASSLRPGQGADTQYF.

J is TRBJ2-1 and V is TRBV5-4, with D possibly being TRBD1 or TRBD2 (6 bases each). The V gene's germline CDR1 is SGHNT and CDR2 YYREEE (reference sequence). The ends were cut back, 7 bases at V and 4 bases at J, with 15 bases in the middle. The length of the CDR3 is 14 residues. Written as DNA, the CDR3 is TGTGCCAGCGGTTCCGGGGGCCGGTACAATGAGCAGTTCTTC. It encodes CASGSGGRYNEQFF.

The chain combines TRBV2 with TRBJ1-5; D not certain. V dropped 5 bases and J dropped 6 bases, with 5 bases sitting between them. From germline, CDR1 is SNHLY and CDR2 FYNNEI. The length of the CDR3 is 11 residues. CDR3: CASSTGQPQHF. Here the CDR3 DNA reads TGTGCCAGCAGTACCGGTCAGCCCCAGCATTTT. Looking up the rest from reference TRBV2 and TRBJ1-5 gives the full variable domain: EPEVTQTPSHQVTQMGQEVILRCVPISNHLYFYWYRQILGQKVEFLVSFYNNEISEKSEIFDDQFSVERPDGSNFTLKIRSTKLEDSAMYFCASSTGQPQHFGDGTRLSIL.

The J gene is TRBJ1-1, the V gene TRBV6-5; D is unclear. The CDR3 is made up of 14 amino acids. The V gene's germline CDR1 is MNHEY and CDR2 SVGAGI. The V end lost 0 bases, the J end lost 0 bases, and 5 bases lay between the germline ends. The CDR3 DNA is TGTGCCAGCAGTTACTCTATACTGAACACTGAAGCTTTCTTT. Translating it yields CASSYSILNTEAFF.

V usage is TRBV18 and J usage is TRBJ1-2; D perhaps matches TRBD1 (6 bases). The CDR3 runs 14 residues. Germline V lookup: CDR1 KGHSH, CDR2 LQKENI. Trimming took 3 bases from V and 4 from J, leaving 12 bases between them. In nucleotides, the CDR3 is TGTGCCAGCTCACCGGAGACAGGCCCCTATGGCTACACCTTC. Translation: CASSPETGPYGYTF.

V usage is TRBV27 and J usage is TRBJ1-6, with D unresolved. The germline V gene has CDR1 MNHEY and CDR2 SMNVEV (reference sequence). The CDR3 has 13 residues. V gave up 1 base and J gave up 8 bases, with 6 bases separating them. Here the CDR3 reads CASSLFPDSPLHF. CDR3 DNA sequence: TGTGCCAGCAGTTTATTCCCGGATTCACCCCTCCACTTT.

The chain uses TRBV18 and TRBJ1-1; TRBD1 aligns across 7 bases. Germline V gives CDR1 KGHSH, CDR2 LQKENI. The ends lost 2 bases at V and 2 bases at J; junction bases unmatched: 2. This CDR3 comprises 14 residues. CDR3 residues: CASSPGQANTEAFF. The CDR3 bases are TGTGCCAGCTCACCAGGACAGGCTAACACTGAAGCTTTCTTT.

The CDR3: CASSYSARAVETQYF. CDR3 coding DNA: TGTGCCAGCAGTTACTCGGCCAGGGCGGTGGAGACCCAGTACTTC. The rearrangement joins TRBV6-5 to TRBJ2-5; tentatively, D is TRBD1 (5 bases). The germline CDR1 and CDR2 sequences are MNHEY and SVGAGI. V was trimmed by 0 bases and J by 5 bases, leaving 13 bases between them. This CDR3 has 15 residues.

The chain couples TRBV7-9 to TRBJ2-3; D unclear. Germline V CDR1 and CDR2: SEHNR, FQNEAQ (reference sequence). CDR3 length: 13 amino acids. V was clipped by 3 bases and J by 3 bases, with 7 bases between them. The CDR3 nucleotides are TGTGCCAGCAGCTTTTTAGGGACAGATACGCAGTATTTT. This encodes CASSFLGTDTQYF.

CDR3 DNA sequence: TGTGCCATCAGTGAGGGGGGGAACACTGAAGCTTTCTTT. Encoded protein: CAISEGGNTEAFF. This sequence joins TRBV10-3 and TRBJ1-1; D perhaps matches TRBD1 (5 bases). The CDR3 is 13 residues long. Germline CDR1 is ENHRY and CDR2 is SYGVKD. V gave up 2 bases and J gave up 1 base, with 5 bases separating them.

The chain recombines TRBV10-3 with TRBJ1-6; D is possibly TRBD1 (5 bases). V lost 10 bases to trimming and J lost 8 bases, with 18 bases between them. The CDR3 runs to 14 residues. Germline CDR1 ENHRY, CDR2 SYGVKD. The CDR3 reads CATREGGEDSPLHF. The CDR3 DNA follows: TGTGCCACCAGGGAGGGAGGCGAGGATTCACCCCTCCACTTT.

V is TRBV2 and J is TRBJ1-2; D might be TRBD1 (6 bases). Germline CDR1 is SNHLY and CDR2 is FYNNEI. Trimming removed 3 bases at V and 8 bases at J, with 13 bases between. This CDR3 has 13 amino acids. Here the CDR3 DNA reads TGTGCCAGCAGTGATTTGGGGGCTTGGGGCTACACCTTC. This translates into CASSDLGAWGYTF.

The chain combines TRBV9 with TRBJ1-4; D call uncertain. Between the trimmed V and J ends, which lost 4 bases and 5 bases, there was a span of 18 bases. CDR1 and CDR2 from the germline V gene are SGDLS and YYNGEE. CDR3 length: 16 residues. CDR3 DNA: TGTGCCAGCAGCACCGCACCGGGCCTAAAGAATGAAAAACTGTTTTTT. It is translated as CASSTAPGLKNEKLFF.

The genes are TRBV3-1 (or the pseudogene TRBV3-2) and TRBJ2-1; 7 nucleotides agree with TRBD1. Per the germline V gene, CDR1 is LGHDT and CDR2 is YNNKEL (reference sequence). With 5 bases clipped from V and 5 bases from J, the junction kept 3 bases outside the gene matches. The CDR3 is made up of 13 amino acids. The DNA of the CDR3 is TGTGCCAGCAGCTGGGACAGAGACAATGAGCAGTTCTTC. This codes for CASSWDRDNEQFF.

The V gene is TRBV9, the J gene TRBJ1-1; D perhaps matches TRBD1 (5 bases). CDR1 is SGDLS and CDR2 is YYNGEE in the germline V gene. The length of the CDR3 is 15 residues. The V end was cut by 0 bases, the J end by 5 bases, with 14 bases between. The chain's CDR3 is CASSVGIGSGTEAFF. CDR3 nucleotides: TGTGCCAGCAGCGTAGGTATAGGGTCAGGGACTGAAGCTTTCTTT.

The chain combines TRBV30 with TRBJ1-1; a weak D match, TRBD1 (5 bases). Trimming pared 5 bases from V and 11 bases from J, leaving 18 bases between. This CDR3 contains 12 residues. CDR1 is GTSNPN and CDR2 is SVGIG in the germline V gene (reference sequence). CDR3 in amino acids: CAWGLIMQGAFF. CDR3 nucleotides: TGTGCCTGGGGGTTGATTATGCAGGGTGCTTTCTTT. Based on the CDR3 plus reference TRBV30 and TRBJ1-1, the full variable domain is SQTIHQWPATLVQPVGSPLSLECTVEGTSNPNLYWYRQAAGRGLQLLFYSVGIGQISSEVPQNLSASRPQDRQFILSSKKLLLSDSGFYLCAWGLIMQGAFFGQGTRLTVV.

The chain combines TRBV11-2 with TRBJ2-1, with 13 bases aligning to TRBD2. V shed 7 bases, J shed 7 bases, and the junction held 4 bases outside the gene matches. This CDR3 comprises 14 residues. The germline V gene has CDR1 SGHAT and CDR2 FQNNGV. This CDR3 reads CASIKGLAGNEQFF. CDR3 bases: TGTGCCAGCATCAAGGGACTAGCGGGAAATGAGCAGTTCTTC.